This TCR beta chain was documented in a study of shared clonotypes between healthy human individuals. Study-level results: For naive CD4 cells, roughly 5% of clonotypes were shared across a handful of donors. Inspection by rarefaction showed sorted-subset sequencing to be incomplete despite large depth.

The CDR3 runs 15 residues. Per the germline V gene, CDR1 is MNHEY and CDR2 is SMNVEV (reference sequence). V was cut by 4 bases and J by 1 base, with 12 bases left in between. TCRdb's table, derived via immunoSEQ multiplex PCR, lists solely in-frame clones and lacks some. Of some 1,400,000 clones listed, around 97% were seen once; the top ten hold over 1%. The CD4+ fraction was divided into a CD45RA+ naive subset and a CD45RA-negative memory subset. Comments on this clone: Its antigen remains unknown.

The genes are TRBV27 and TRBJ2-3; the D call may be TRBD1 or TRBD2 (5 bases each). Sequencing was done on a sample of naive CD4+ T cells sorted from blood. Described subset: CD45RA+ positively selected. The clonotype originates from a man aged 25 to 45 in good health. CDR3 protein: CASSWDGRGTDTQYF. In nucleotides, the CDR3 is TGTGCCAGCAGTTGGGACGGAAGGGGCACAGATACGCAGTATTTT.